Listed below are T cell receptor beta chains from one sample, sequenced in a study of blood T cell repertoires in COVID-19. Assay used: immunoSEQ multiplex PCR; TCRdb lists only in-frame clones, some missing. The table lists 220,000 or so clones, 84% of them singletons, with approximately 5.1% in the top ten. The specimen was peripheral blood. The receptors here all came from an older woman who had recovered from COVID-19. The CDR3 runs from the conserved cysteine through the conserved F or W. Fields, in order: J gene, V gene, D gene, clone size, CDR3 DNA, CDR3 protein. The D gene is left open where the match is weak. Some rows have no size entry. The others give once, few or many, or a class for an expanded clone.

TRBJ1-2,TRBV15,TRBD1,once,TGTGCCACCAGCAGAGATGGGACAGCAGCTAACTATGGCTACACCTTC,CATSRDGTAANYGYTF
TRBJ2-5,TRBV27,NA,NA,TGTGCCAGCAGTTGGAGGGTAGGAGAGACCCAGTACTTC,CASSWRVGETQYF
TRBJ1-2,TRBV7-2,TRBD1,once,TGTGCCAGCAGCTTACGACAGGGAACTAACTATGGCTACACCTTC,CASSLRQGTNYGYTF
TRBJ1-2,TRBV15,NA,NA,TGTGCCACCAGCAGACCCTCCGGGGGGGTCTATGGCTACACCTTC,CATSRPSGGVYGYTF
TRBJ2-3,TRBV30,TRBD1,NA,TGTGCCTGGAGTTCCGGGACAGACACCACAGATACGCAGTATTTT,CAWSSGTDTTDTQYF
TRBJ2-5,TRBV13,TRBD1,NA,TGTGCCAGCAGCGAGAGGACAGGGGACGCTAGGGGAGAGACCCAGTACTTC,CASSERTGDARGETQYF
TRBJ1-1,TRBV11-3,NA,NA,TGTGCCAGCAGCTTAGAGGCAGGCACTGAAGCTTTCTTT,CASSLEAGTEAFF
TRBJ2-2,TRBV6-5,NA,NA,TGTGCCAGCAGTTACGGGAGCACCGGGGAGCTGTTTTTT,CASSYGSTGELFF
TRBJ1-1,TRBV18,NA,NA,TGTGCCAGCTCACCGGACAGAGACACTGAAGCTTTCTTT,CASSPDRDTEAFF
TRBJ1-5,TRBV24-1,NA,NA,TGTGCCACCAGCTTCTCTGCCTATAGCAATCAGCCCCAGCATTTT,CATSFSAYSNQPQHF
TRBJ1-2,TRBV5-5,NA,NA,TGTGCCAGCAGCTCGGGAGGCGGGGGGGAAGTCTATGGCTACACCTTC,CASSSGGGGEVYGYTF
TRBJ1-1,TRBV19,NA,NA,TGTGCCAGTACCAGAGACAGGTTGGACACTGAAGCTTTCTTT,CASTRDRLDTEAFF
TRBJ1-1,TRBV6-5,NA,NA,TGTGCCAGCAGTCCTCGGACAGCGGTTGAAGCTTTCTTT,CASSPRTAVEAFF
TRBJ2-1,TRBV11-3,NA,NA,TGTGCCAGCAGCTTAGAAACGGGGAATGAGCAGTTCTTC,CASSLETGNEQFF
TRBJ1-5,TRBV18,TRBD1,NA,TGTGCCAGCTCACCGGGAACAGGGGGTAGGAATCAGCCCCAGCATTTT,CASSPGTGGRNQPQHF
TRBJ2-7,TRBV30,TRBD2,NA,TGTGCCTGGAGTAGGATTTTTCGGGGAGGGGAGCAGTACTTC,CAWSRIFRGGEQYF
TRBJ1-1,TRBV5-1,NA,NA,TGCGCCAGCAGCTTGGCAGGGATGGACACTGAAGCTTTCTTT,CASSLAGMDTEAFF
TRBJ2-2,TRBV19,NA,NA,TGTGCCAGTACAGGGGCCCTCCCCTACACCGGGGAGCTGTTTTTT,CASTGALPYTGELFF
TRBJ2-7,TRBV10-3,NA,few,TGTGCCATCAGTGAAGACAGCTACGAGCAGTACTTC,CAISEDSYEQYF
TRBJ2-1,TRBV3-1/TRBV3-2,NA,NA,TGTGCCAGCAGTTCTAGCTCCTACAATGAGCAGTTCTTC,CASSSSSYNEQFF
TRBJ2-5,TRBV5-1,TRBD1,NA,TGCGCCAGCAGCAGGGGACAGCAAGAGACCCAGTACTTC,CASSRGQQETQYF
TRBJ2-3,TRBV7-8,TRBD1,NA,TGTGCCAGCAGCTTAGCGGGACAGGGGTGGGCAGATACGCAGTATTTT,CASSLAGQGWADTQYF
TRBJ1-2,TRBV2,NA,once,TGTGCCAGCAGTGAATTCCCGGGTCAAGGCTACACCTTC,CASSEFPGQGYTF
TRBJ2-3,TRBV5-1,TRBD2,NA,TGCGCCAGCAGCTTCCTAGGCGGGGGGGCAGCAGATACGCAGTATTTT,CASSFLGGGAADTQYF
TRBJ2-1,TRBV7-9,TRBD2,NA,TGTGCCAGCAGTCCTAGCGGGGGGATTAACAATGAGCAGTTCTTC,CASSPSGGINNEQFF
TRBJ2-1,TRBV7-3,TRBD1,NA,TGTGCCAGCAGCTTAACCGGGGACAGGGCGGAAAATGAGCAGTTCTTC,CASSLTGDRAENEQFF
TRBJ2-3,TRBV12-5,NA,NA,TGTGCTAGTGGTTTGGGAGTGCTGGATACGCAGTATTTT,CASGLGVLDTQYF
TRBJ1-3,TRBV7-2,TRBD1,few,TGTGCCAGCAGCTTAGCCCCAAGGACAGGGGGGAGGTCTGGAAACACCATATATTTT,CASSLAPRTGGRSGNTIYF
TRBJ1-1,TRBV6-2/TRBV6-3,NA,NA,TGTGCCAGCAGCATACTGGGGGGCACTGAAGCTTTCTTT,CASSILGGTEAFF
TRBJ2-3,TRBV7-9,NA,NA,TGTGCCAGCAGCCCTTCCGTAGGGGGTAGGGCAGATACGCAGTATTTT,CASSPSVGGRADTQYF
TRBJ1-5,TRBV24-1,NA,many,TGTGCCACTGAAGAGGGCAGGAGAAATCAGCCCCAGCATTTT,CATEEGRRNQPQHF
TRBJ2-7,TRBV11-2,NA,many,TGTGCCAGCAGCTTCGCCAGGGGCTCCTACGAGCAGTACTTC,CASSFARGSYEQYF
TRBJ2-4,TRBV19,NA,once,TGTGCCAGTAGTATGGTACGTGAGAGGGGGTTAGCCAAAAACATTCAGTACTTC,CASSMVRERGLAKNIQYF
TRBJ2-3,TRBV5-1,NA,NA,TGCGCCAGCAGCTTGAGGACTCTGGGGAGCACAGATACGCAGTATTTT,CASSLRTLGSTDTQYF
TRBJ1-2,TRBV7-9,NA,NA,TGTGCCAGCAGCTTAATGGGAGGTGAGGGGTACACCTTC,CASSLMGGEGYTF
TRBJ1-4,TRBV3-1/TRBV3-2,NA,NA,TGTGCCAGCAGCTCCCACCCGAGCGCGGGTAGTGAAAAACTGTTTTTT,CASSSHPSAGSEKLFF
TRBJ2-6,TRBV6-2/TRBV6-3,NA,NA,TGTGCCAGCAGTTATTGGGCCTCTGGGGCCAACGTCCTGACTTTC,CASSYWASGANVLTF
TRBJ2-5,TRBV2,TRBD2,NA,TGTGCCAGCAGTGAAGTCCAACCGGGGGGGCCAGAGACCCAGTACTTC,CASSEVQPGGPETQYF
TRBJ1-2,TRBV30,TRBD1,once,TGTGCCTGGAGTCTTACCCGACAGGGGACGTTAGGCTACACCTTC,CAWSLTRQGTLGYTF
TRBJ2-7,TRBV5-4,TRBD2,NA,TGTGCCAGCAGCGCCGGGACTAGCCTCTACGAGCAGTACTTC,CASSAGTSLYEQYF
TRBJ2-5,TRBV27,NA,NA,TGTGCCAGCAGTTTACTGGGCCAGTCCAGTCAAGAGACCCAGTACTTC,CASSLLGQSSQETQYF
TRBJ2-7,TRBV7-3,NA,NA,TGTGCCAGCAGCCCGGGCACAGGGCGGGAGCAGTACTTC,CASSPGTGREQYF
TRBJ1-4,TRBV14,TRBD1,NA,TGTGCCAGCAGCCAAACCGGGGACAGGGCGGGTGAAAAACTGTTTTTT,CASSQTGDRAGEKLFF
TRBJ1-2,TRBV6-5,NA,once,TGTGCCAGCACCAGGGCGCCTAACTATGGCTACACCTTC,CASTRAPNYGYTF
TRBJ1-6,TRBV19,NA,once,TGTGCCAGTAGTCCATTAAGGAGCTCCTATAATTCACCCCTCCACTTT,CASSPLRSSYNSPLHF
TRBJ1-4,TRBV3-1/TRBV3-2,NA,NA,TGTGCCAGCAGCGGATCGGGAAAAGGGAGTGAAAAACTGTTTTTT,CASSGSGKGSEKLFF